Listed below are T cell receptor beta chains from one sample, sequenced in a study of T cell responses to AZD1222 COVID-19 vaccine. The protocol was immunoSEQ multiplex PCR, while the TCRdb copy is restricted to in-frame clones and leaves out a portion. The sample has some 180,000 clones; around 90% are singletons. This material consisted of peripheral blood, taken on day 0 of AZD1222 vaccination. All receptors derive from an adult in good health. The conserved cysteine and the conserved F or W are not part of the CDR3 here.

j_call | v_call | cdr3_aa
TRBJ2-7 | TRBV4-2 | ASSRTGQSSYEQY
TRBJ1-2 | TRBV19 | ASTTRWTGGSSGGYT
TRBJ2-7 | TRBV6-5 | AGRGAAYEQY
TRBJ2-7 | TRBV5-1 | ASSLGRTPTYEQY
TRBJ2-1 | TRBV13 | ASSPRVGTVYEQF
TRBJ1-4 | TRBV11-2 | ASSQNTGVGEKLF
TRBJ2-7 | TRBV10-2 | ASRDLPFYEQY
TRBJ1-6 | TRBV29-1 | SFTSSYNSPLH
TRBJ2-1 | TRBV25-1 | ASSPRVRNEQF
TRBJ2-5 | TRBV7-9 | ASSLLAGSETQY
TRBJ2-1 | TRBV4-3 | ASSPGAGGHFNEQF
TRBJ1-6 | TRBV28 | ASSSQGLSNSPLH
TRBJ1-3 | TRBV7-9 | ASSTVTAGGSYAGNTIY
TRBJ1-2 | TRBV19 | ASSRQTEDGYGYT
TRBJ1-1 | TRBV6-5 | ASSPRQGNTEAF
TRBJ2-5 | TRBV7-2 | ASSLVRSETQY
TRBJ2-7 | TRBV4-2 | ASSQDIQTSGYEQY
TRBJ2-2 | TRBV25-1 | ASSPGTSSTGELF
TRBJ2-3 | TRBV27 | ASSLLAPQGATDTQY
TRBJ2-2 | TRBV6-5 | ASSFPRGLETGELF
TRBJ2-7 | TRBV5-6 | ASSLALGQGISSYEQY
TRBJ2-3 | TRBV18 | ASSPSNLPGLKDTQY
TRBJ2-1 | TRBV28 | ASRSTGGSSYNEQF
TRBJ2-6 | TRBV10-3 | AISMTGTPLSGANVLT
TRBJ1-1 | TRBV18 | ASSPQGALAAMNTEAF
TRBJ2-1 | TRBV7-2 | ASSLGAAGGYNEQF
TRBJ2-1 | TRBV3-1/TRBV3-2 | ASSPSGWEGHHNEQF
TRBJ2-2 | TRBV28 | ASSTLGLAGPDLLTGELF
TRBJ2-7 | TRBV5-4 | ASSSSTSYEQY
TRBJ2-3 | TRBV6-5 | ASRPGQGVADTQY
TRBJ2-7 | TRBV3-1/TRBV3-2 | ASSPRGSPYEQY
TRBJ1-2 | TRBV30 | AWRTGARYGYT
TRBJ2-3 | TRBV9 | ASSVRLADTQY
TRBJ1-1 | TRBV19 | ASDRGPTEAF
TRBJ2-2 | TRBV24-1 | ATGLGRTGELF
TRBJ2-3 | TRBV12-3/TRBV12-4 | ASTGVAQDTQY
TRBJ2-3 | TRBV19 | ASRRRGAITDTQY
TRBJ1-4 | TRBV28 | AVGTANEKLF
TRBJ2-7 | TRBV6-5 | ASGTRRGRGHEQY
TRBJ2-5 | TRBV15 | ATGGTQETQY
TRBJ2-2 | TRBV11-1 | ASSLIPNTGELF
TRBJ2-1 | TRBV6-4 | ASSESGTYNEQF
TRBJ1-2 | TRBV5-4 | ASSSGDSLGYGYT
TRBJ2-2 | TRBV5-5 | ASRRTGIGTGELF
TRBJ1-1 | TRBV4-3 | ASSHWGQGPEAF
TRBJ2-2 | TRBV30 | AWSGSRTGELF
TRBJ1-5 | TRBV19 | ASSIGTGDFEPQH
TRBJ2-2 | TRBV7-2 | ASSGTSGTFTGELF
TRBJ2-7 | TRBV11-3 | ASSSPGLATYEQY
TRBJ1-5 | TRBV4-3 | ASSQGRISNQPQH